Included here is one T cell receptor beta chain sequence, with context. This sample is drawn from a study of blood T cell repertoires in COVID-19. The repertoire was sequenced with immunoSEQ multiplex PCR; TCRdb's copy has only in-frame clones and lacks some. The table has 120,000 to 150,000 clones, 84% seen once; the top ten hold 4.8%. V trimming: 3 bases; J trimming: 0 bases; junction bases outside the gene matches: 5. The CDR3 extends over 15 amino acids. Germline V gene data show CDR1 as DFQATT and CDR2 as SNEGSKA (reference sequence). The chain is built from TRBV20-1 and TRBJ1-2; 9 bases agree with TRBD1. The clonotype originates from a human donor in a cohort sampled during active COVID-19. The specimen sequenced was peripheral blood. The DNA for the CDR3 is TGCAGTGCTAGTTTCCGGGACAGGGCTAACTATGGCTACACCTTC. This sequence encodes CSASFRDRANYGYTF.